The rows below give T cell receptor beta chains drawn from one sample of a study of cytomegalovirus exposure and HLA in healthy donors. The assay was immunoSEQ multiplex PCR, and TCRdb's table has in-frame clones only and misses some. The repertoire holds about 190,000 clones, with approximately 81% as singletons. The sequencing sample was made of PBMCs. The receptors shown here come from a woman in her late teens or twenties in good health and CMV-seropositive. The conserved cysteine and the conserved F or W are not part of the CDR3 here. Fields, in order: J gene, V gene, D gene, CDR3 protein. D genes are given only for firm matches.

J: TRBJ2-2
V: TRBV27
D: TRBD2
CDR3: ASSSPRLAGVNTGELF

J: TRBJ2-3
V: TRBV10-2
D: TRBD1
CDR3: ASSESGDRDTQY

J: TRBJ2-3
V: TRBV15
D: TRBD2
CDR3: ATSTSGPGDTQY

J: TRBJ2-3
V: TRBV6-4
D: TRBD2
CDR3: ASSDSSSGGSNTQY

J: TRBJ1-3
V: TRBV4-1
D: TRBD1
CDR3: ASSRQGRGDTIY

J: TRBJ1-2
V: TRBV2
D: NA
CDR3: ASKGVGAGGYT

J: TRBJ1-6
V: TRBV30
D: TRBD1
CDR3: AWQVGQDQSPLH

J: TRBJ2-3
V: TRBV7-9
D: TRBD2
CDR3: ASTMKGLAGDTQY

J: TRBJ1-1
V: TRBV5-1
D: TRBD1
CDR3: ASSLGQGSVAF

J: TRBJ2-5
V: TRBV9
D: NA
CDR3: ASSVVGSQETQY

J: TRBJ1-4
V: TRBV5-1
D: TRBD1
CDR3: ASSQIGGQEKLF

J: TRBJ2-3
V: TRBV6-6
D: NA
CDR3: ASQTIEAGSDTQY

J: TRBJ1-5
V: TRBV5-5
D: NA
CDR3: ASSLGDTNQPQH

J: TRBJ1-2
V: TRBV30
D: NA
CDR3: AWRVGGGVGDYGYT

J: TRBJ2-3
V: TRBV25-1
D: TRBD1
CDR3: ASSEGQGVYTDTQY

J: TRBJ2-3
V: TRBV7-9
D: TRBD1
CDR3: ASSSYRDRGLHTDTQY

J: TRBJ1-2
V: TRBV6-1
D: NA
CDR3: ASREVVLGVDGYT

J: TRBJ2-5
V: TRBV19
D: TRBD2
CDR3: ASSPIAGTAETQY

J: TRBJ2-5
V: TRBV30
D: NA
CDR3: AWSLGGETQY

J: TRBJ2-6
V: TRBV28
D: TRBD2
CDR3: ASTGGGANVLT

J: TRBJ1-2
V: TRBV11-2
D: TRBD1
CDR3: ASRPTRAGTGSNYGYT

J: TRBJ1-4
V: TRBV28
D: NA
CDR3: ASSLIWGATNEKLF

J: TRBJ1-1
V: TRBV14
D: NA
CDR3: ASSQFQGGWNTEAF

J: TRBJ2-5
V: TRBV4-2
D: NA
CDR3: ASSQFVGIRGTQY

J: TRBJ2-7
V: TRBV1
D: NA
CDR3: TSSQDGFWECYEQY

J: TRBJ2-1
V: TRBV7-8
D: TRBD2
CDR3: ASSFRGGSYNEQF

J: TRBJ2-2
V: TRBV27
D: NA
CDR3: ASRDQLRVPGELF

J: TRBJ1-1
V: TRBV6-5
D: NA
CDR3: ASSYEVPPSTEAF

J: TRBJ1-1
V: TRBV7-9
D: NA
CDR3: ASSGGAMNTEAF

J: TRBJ1-1
V: TRBV18
D: TRBD1
CDR3: ASSAGGMNTEAF

J: TRBJ2-7
V: TRBV10-2
D: TRBD2
CDR3: ASRERGNYEQY

J: TRBJ1-3
V: TRBV12-5
D: NA
CDR3: ASGLEPGNTIY

J: TRBJ2-2
V: TRBV6-5
D: TRBD1
CDR3: ASRAPGQDSGELF